The clone carrying this TCR beta chain appeared a few times. Its antigen is not known. The sample belongs to a study of HIV-infected patients and healthy controls. Whole-study context: Viral load fell to undetectable in 11 of 16 patients by the second blood draw. Study-wide results and caveats: Eight alpha and eight beta V genes differed significantly in mean usage between HIV-infected patients and controls.

The V and J ends lost 1 base and 4 bases respectively, with 15 bases between them. Germline-derived CDR1 and CDR2 are SQVTM and ANQGSEA. The CDR3 length is 15 residues. Antiretroviral therapy had run roughly three months, about 14 weeks, before follow-up blood collection. The repertoire came from unfractionated whole blood and reflected all unsorted peripheral T cells. Reverse transcription used approximately 500 ng RNA and constant-region primers for alpha and beta. Each of the alpha and beta chains got its own library through chain-specific third strand synthesis with indices. Each CDR3 protein is one row after TCRdb ran MiXCR on the 5' RACE reads. The sample gives roughly 18,000 distinct CDR3 sequences, 7.5% to 10% of which show up once; around 20% is in the top ten.

The chain uses TRBV29-1 and TRBJ2-3, with D unclear. The source is an adult with HIV infection. Sequenced here: blood, sampled during antiretroviral therapy. This chain's CDR3 is CSVEGVSEGPDTQYF. The CDR3 DNA reads TGCAGCGTTGAAGGGGTCTCGGAAGGCCCAGATACGCAGTATTTT.